Listed below are T cell receptor beta chains from one sample, sequenced in a study of T cell responses to AZD1222 COVID-19 vaccine. The method was immunoSEQ multiplex PCR; TCRdb's version includes in-frame clones alone and lacks a portion of them. The profile shows about 200,000 clones, 93% of them singletons. This specimen was peripheral blood, taken 28 days after the second AZD1222 dose. These receptors all stem from an adult who received the AZD1222 COVID-19 vaccine. The CDR3 runs from the conserved cysteine through the conserved F or W. The D gene is left open where the match is weak. The listing skips clone size in some rows; elsewhere it reads once, few, many or a size class.

clone size	D gene	CDR3 length	V gene	J gene	CDR3 protein	CDR3 DNA
-	-	12	TRBV7-9	TRBJ2-2	CASSYTAGELFF	TGTGCCAGCAGTTATACCGCCGGGGAGCTGTTTTTT
-	-	12	TRBV10-3	TRBJ2-7	CASEGTSYEQYF	TGTGCCTCTGAAGGGACATCCTACGAGCAGTACTTC
-	TRBD1	17	TRBV4-1	TRBJ1-2	CASSQGQTGYLGSGYTF	TGCGCCAGCAGCCAAGGGCAGACAGGGTATCTGGGGTCTGGCTACACCTTC
-	-	16	TRBV9	TRBJ2-7	CASSVGAGQNSYEQYF	TGTGCCAGCAGCGTAGGGGCGGGACAGAACTCCTACGAGCAGTACTTC
-	TRBD2	17	TRBV18	TRBJ2-3	CASSVTSGGLVTDTQYF	TGTGCCAGCTCAGTTACTAGCGGGGGGCTGGTCACAGATACGCAGTATTTT
-	-	15	TRBV9	TRBJ1-2	CASSEGVDYNYGYTF	TGTGCCAGCAGCGAAGGGGTCGATTACAACTATGGCTACACCTTC
-	-	12	TRBV6-5	TRBJ1-3	CASQGSGNTIYF	TGTGCCAGCCAGGGGTCTGGAAACACCATATATTTT
-	-	12	TRBV24-1	TRBJ2-7	CATSDYRDEQYF	TGTGCCACCAGTGATTACAGGGACGAGCAGTACTTC
-	-	15	TRBV6-1	TRBJ1-1	CASSEVRGRITEAFF	TGTGCCAGCAGTGAAGTAAGGGGAAGGATCACTGAAGCTTTCTTT
-	TRBD1	21	TRBV6-2/TRBV6-3	TRBJ1-1	CASSHSRGHGVGSSLNTEAFF	TGTGCCAGCAGTCACAGCAGGGGGCATGGGGTGGGTTCCTCGCTGAACACTGAAGCTTTCTTT
-	-	16	TRBV30	TRBJ1-1	CAWDPLMTQRRTEAFF	TGTGCCTGGGACCCCTTGATGACGCAGCGGAGGACTGAAGCTTTCTTT
-	-	14	TRBV5-1	TRBJ1-3	CASSLAGSGNTIYF	TGCGCCAGCAGCTTGGCTGGTTCCGGAAACACCATATATTTT
-	TRBD2	16	TRBV7-9	TRBJ2-1	CASSLGLAGGVKEQFF	TGTGCCAGCAGCTTGGGACTAGCGGGGGGCGTCAAGGAGCAGTTCTTC
-	TRBD1	14	TRBV5-1	TRBJ1-1	CASSRGQGYTEAFF	TGCGCCAGCAGCCGAGGACAGGGGTACACTGAAGCTTTCTTT
-	-	15	TRBV11-2	TRBJ1-4	CASSQSLGANEKLFF	TGTGCCAGCAGTCAGTCGCTGGGTGCCAATGAAAAACTGTTTTTT
-	TRBD1	16	TRBV18	TRBJ1-1	CASSRTQGAWGTEAFF	TGTGCCAGCTCAAGAACCCAGGGGGCTTGGGGCACTGAAGCTTTCTTT
once	TRBD2	13	TRBV19	TRBJ2-3	CASRRGGGDTQYF	TGTGCCAGTAGACGGGGGGGAGGAGATACGCAGTATTTT
-	-	15	TRBV30	TRBJ1-6	CAWRHRSFGFSPLHF	TGTGCCTGGAGACATAGGAGTTTCGGGTTTTCACCCCTCCACTTT
-	-	17	TRBV5-1	TRBJ2-7	CASSFRDKGYGSYEQYF	TGCGCCAGCAGCTTTAGGGACAAGGGTTACGGAAGCTACGAGCAGTACTTC
-	-	10	TRBV6-5	TRBJ1-3	CASPGNTIYF	TGTGCCAGCCCTGGAAACACCATATATTTT
-	TRBD2	17	TRBV28	TRBJ2-3	CASSSTGLAFSTDTQYF	TGTGCCAGCAGTTCCACGGGACTAGCGTTTAGCACAGATACGCAGTATTTT
-	TRBD1	14	TRBV19	TRBJ1-5	CASSQGAGNQPQHF	TGTGCCAGTAGCCAGGGGGCGGGCAATCAGCCCCAGCATTTT
-	-	16	TRBV4-3	TRBJ2-5	CASSQGSIGAGETQYF	TGCGCCAGCAGCCAAGGATCGATTGGGGCTGGGGAGACCCAGTACTTC
-	TRBD1	12	TRBV7-3	TRBJ1-1	CASSSGGTEAFF	TGTGCCAGCAGCTCAGGGGGCACTGAAGCTTTCTTT
once	-	12	TRBV28	TRBJ1-1	CASSLGSTEAFF	TGTGCCAGCAGTTTGGGGTCCACTGAAGCTTTCTTT
once	-	14	TRBV7-9	TRBJ1-1	CASSLVSGYTEAFF	TGTGCCAGCAGCTTAGTCTCAGGGTACACTGAAGCTTTCTTT
-	TRBD1	15	TRBV7-2	TRBJ2-1	CASSLRQGRVNEQFF	TGTGCCAGCAGCTTAAGACAGGGACGGGTGAATGAGCAGTTCTTC
few	-	15	TRBV7-2	TRBJ1-5	CASSQNRLGNQPQHF	TGTGCCAGCAGCCAAAACCGACTCGGCAATCAGCCCCAGCATTTT
-	-	14	TRBV2	TRBJ1-6	CASTVSSYNSPLHF	TGTGCCAGCACCGTTAGCTCCTATAATTCACCCCTCCACTTT
-	-	16	TRBV28	TRBJ1-4	CAAKGSSYATNEKLFF	TGTGCAGCGAAGGGCTCATCATATGCGACTAATGAAAAACTGTTTTTT
-	-	13	TRBV7-9	TRBJ1-5	CASSLREPQPQHF	TGTGCCAGCAGCTTACGGGAGCCACAGCCCCAGCATTTT
-	-	14	TRBV6-5	TRBJ2-3	CASSKGGVPDTQYF	TGTGCCAGCAGCAAAGGGGGGGTTCCAGATACGCAGTATTTT
-	-	15	TRBV5-6	TRBJ2-7	CASSLTSTLGYEQYF	TGTGCCAGCAGCTTAACTAGCACCTTAGGCTACGAGCAGTACTTC
-	-	14	TRBV2	TRBJ1-6	CASSVNNYNSPLHF	TGTGCCAGCAGTGTTAACAACTATAATTCACCCCTCCACTTT
-	-	14	TRBV5-4	TRBJ2-5	CASSLDPREETQYF	TGTGCCAGCAGCTTGGACCCCCGGGAGGAGACCCAGTACTTC
-	-	16	TRBV15	TRBJ1-3	CATSRDQLSSGNTIYF	TGTGCCACCAGCAGAGATCAGCTAAGCTCTGGAAACACCATATATTTT
-	-	17	TRBV7-3	TRBJ2-1	CASSLSGGERGYNEQFF	TGTGCCAGCAGCTTATCAGGGGGGGAGAGGGGTTACAATGAGCAGTTCTTC